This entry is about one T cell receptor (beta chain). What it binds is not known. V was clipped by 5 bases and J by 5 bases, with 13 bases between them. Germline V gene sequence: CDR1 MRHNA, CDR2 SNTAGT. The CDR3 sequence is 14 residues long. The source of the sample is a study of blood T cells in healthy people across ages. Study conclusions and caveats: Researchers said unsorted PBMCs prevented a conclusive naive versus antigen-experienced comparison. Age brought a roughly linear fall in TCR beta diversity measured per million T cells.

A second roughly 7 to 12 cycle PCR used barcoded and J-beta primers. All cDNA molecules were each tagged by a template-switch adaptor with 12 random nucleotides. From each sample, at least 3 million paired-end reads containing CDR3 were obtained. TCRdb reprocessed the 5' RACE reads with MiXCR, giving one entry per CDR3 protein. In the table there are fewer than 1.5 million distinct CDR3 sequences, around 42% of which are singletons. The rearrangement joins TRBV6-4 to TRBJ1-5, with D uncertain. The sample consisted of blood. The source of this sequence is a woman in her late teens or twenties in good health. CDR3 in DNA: TGTGCCAGCAGTCTACGGGCAAGCGATCAGCCCCAGCATTTT. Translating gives CASSLRASDQPQHF.